The T cell receptor (beta chain) under discussion was sequenced for a study of siplizumab effects on memory and regulatory T cells. The study's findings and limits: The drug siplizumab significantly decreased the alloreactive sequences that could be traced to unstimulated CD4+ memory cells. Naive or memory phenotype assignment was not possible for roughly 75-97% of proliferating CD4+ or CD8+ clones. Proliferating siplizumab-culture Tregs lacked confirmation of suppressive function. No more than a minor fraction of alloreactive clones could be traced back to unstimulated subsets.

Germline CDR1 LNHDA, CDR2 SQIVND (reference sequence). Losses at the gene ends were 2 bases for V and 7 bases for J; bases not matched to a gene: 5. The length of the CDR3 is 14 residues. For this clone: Its antigen is still unknown.

TCRdb's copy holds only in-frame clones and misses some; the assay was immunoSEQ multiplex PCR. The sample contains about 100,000 clones, around 93% of which appear only once. This clonotype originated in a human donor in good health. Sequenced input: non-Treg CD4+ T cells sorted from blood. V and J are TRBV19 and TRBJ2-7; 10 bases are a match to TRBD2. The CDR3 DNA reads TGTGCCAGTAGTATACCGGGACTAGCGAATGAGCAGTACTTC. Amino acid sequence: CASSIPGLANEQYF.